This T cell receptor (beta chain) was recovered during a study of OX40 agonist ivuxolimab in advanced cancers. Study in general: Patients were treated with ivuxolimab, an agonistic anti-OX40 (CD134) antibody.

The table lists this clone with a few counts. The germline gives CDR1 SGHTA, CDR2 FQGNSA. The V end lost 1 base, the J end lost 0 bases, and 10 bases lay between the germline ends. There are 16 residues in the CDR3. Method: immunoSEQ multiplex PCR; TCRdb's copy keeps in-frame clones and lacks some. The data hold roughly 79,000 clones, with about 88% observed a single time. The chain recombines TRBV7-2 with TRBJ2-1; D unresolved. The sample here was CD4+ or CD8+ T cells sorted from blood, taken in a trial of the OX40 agonist ivuxolimab. The clonotype originates from an adult with an advanced solid tumor such as melanoma, head and neck, liver or kidney cancer. CDR3: CASSLVHGSSYNEQFF. CDR3 nucleotide sequence: TGTGCCAGCAGCTTAGTACACGGAAGCTCCTACAATGAGCAGTTCTTC.